A selection of T cell receptor beta chains follows, all from one sample in a study of T-cell memory formation after mild COVID-19. Via MiXCR, TCRdb re-called the 5' RACE reads, giving one row per CDR3 protein. Of hundreds of thousands of distinct CDR3 sequences listed, less than 25% are singletons. Sample: PBMCs or a T cell subset sorted from them (not recorded which). These receptor sequences come from an adult woman who had mild COVID-19 (a few samples of this study predate the infection). Cell type and time point are not known. The CDR3 runs from the conserved cysteine through the conserved F or W. A D gene is named only where the DNA matches it firmly. The size field is filled for only some rows; it gives once, few, many or a size class.

TRBV7-2	.	TRBJ2-7	few	CASSLVTSNEQYF	TGTGCCAGCAGCTTGGTTACTAGCAACGAGCAGTACTTC
TRBV6-1	.	TRBJ1-5	.	CASSPGTYSNQPQHF	TGTGCCAGCAGTCCCGGGACATATAGCAATCAGCCCCAGCATTTT
TRBV7-6	.	TRBJ2-3	few	CASSPVRGDTQYF	TGTGCCAGCAGCCCCGTGAGGGGAGATACGCAGTATTTT
TRBV10-3	TRBD2	TRBJ2-1	.	CAISASSGGRYNEQFF	TGTGCCATCAGTGCCTCTAGCGGGGGGCGTTACAATGAGCAGTTCTTC
TRBV15	.	TRBJ1-4	few	CATSPTGFPNEKLFF	TGTGCCACCAGCCCAACAGGGTTCCCTAATGAAAAACTGTTTTTT
TRBV5-1	.	TRBJ2-4	.	CASSVDLLAKNIQYF	TGCGCCAGCAGCGTGGACCTTTTAGCCAAAAACATTCAGTACTTC
TRBV4-1	.	TRBJ2-1	few	CASSQDTPTRRGIEQFF	TGCGCCAGCAGCCAAGATACGCCTACTAGGCGGGGTATTGAGCAGTTCTTC
TRBV9	.	TRBJ2-5	few	CASSVEGRVQETQYF	TGTGCCAGCAGCGTAGAGGGCAGGGTCCAAGAGACCCAGTACTTC
TRBV10-3	.	TRBJ1-2	.	CAIRAGQLYGYTF	TGTGCCATCAGAGCAGGACAGCTCTATGGCTACACCTTC
TRBV12-3/TRBV12-4	.	TRBJ1-2	few	CASSLVPGHGYTF	TGTGCCAGCAGTTTAGTTCCAGGACATGGCTACACCTTC
TRBV7-9	.	TRBJ2-3	.	CASSPPLGWGEDTQYF	TGTGCCAGCAGCCCCCCACTCGGGTGGGGAGAAGATACGCAGTATTTT
TRBV15	.	TRBJ2-5	many	CATSRDRALPSETQYF	TGTGCCACCAGCAGAGATCGGGCGCTGCCCTCAGAGACCCAGTACTTC
TRBV14	.	TRBJ2-1	few	CASSQVSRGQFF	TGTGCCAGCAGCCAAGTTAGCCGGGGGCAGTTCTTC
TRBV7-2	.	TRBJ2-7	.	CASSLEVVGALYEQYF	TGTGCCAGCAGCTTAGAAGTTGTGGGGGCGCTTTACGAGCAGTACTTC
TRBV7-9	.	TRBJ2-3	few	CASSLDWPGDTQYF	TGTGCCAGCAGCTTAGATTGGCCGGGAGATACGCAGTATTTT
TRBV2	TRBD2	TRBJ2-3	.	CASSDLLAGGSDTQYF	TGTGCCAGCAGTGACTTGCTAGCGGGGGGGTCAGATACGCAGTATTTT
TRBV29-1	TRBD2	TRBJ2-7	.	CSVYELADSYEQYF	TGCAGCGTTTATGAACTAGCGGATTCCTACGAGCAGTACTTC
TRBV2	.	TRBJ1-2	.	CASSREVNYGYTF	TGTGCCAGCAGTAGGGAAGTGAACTATGGCTACACCTTC
TRBV7-9	TRBD1	TRBJ1-2	few	CASSALGRQGAISFDYGYTF	TGTGCCAGCTCAGCTTTAGGTCGGCAGGGGGCGATAAGCTTTGACTATGGCTACACCTTC
TRBV29-1	.	TRBJ1-1	.	CSVRRAENTEAFF	TGCAGCGTTAGGAGGGCGGAGAACACTGAAGCTTTCTTT
TRBV5-4	TRBD2	TRBJ2-3	few	CASSLEVAGYSTDTQYF	TGTGCCAGCAGCTTGGAGGTAGCGGGCTATAGCACAGATACGCAGTATTTT
TRBV6-1	.	TRBJ1-2	.	CASSPLVGDYGYTF	TGTGCCAGCAGTCCCCTGGTGGGGGACTATGGCTACACCTTC
TRBV6-2/TRBV6-3	TRBD2	TRBJ2-5	few	CASSLAGGVETQYF	TGTGCCAGCAGTCTAGCGGGAGGAGTGGAGACCCAGTACTTC
TRBV19	.	TRBJ1-2	.	CASSRGVWDGYTF	TGTGCCAGTAGTCGGGGGGTCTGGGATGGCTACACCTTC
TRBV12-3/TRBV12-4	.	TRBJ1-1	few	CAITTEGLNTEAFF	TGTGCCATTACAACGGAGGGGCTGAACACTGAAGCTTTCTTT
TRBV24-1	.	TRBJ1-2	.	CATSDFSSYGYTF	TGTGCCACCAGTGATTTCAGCTCCTATGGCTACACCTTC
TRBV14	.	TRBJ1-1	.	CASSPGPSEAFF	TGTGCCAGCAGCCCTGGACCCTCTGAAGCTTTCTTT
TRBV4-3	TRBD2	TRBJ2-1	.	CASSQGGGGSSYNEQFF	TGCGCCAGCAGCCAAGGAGGCGGGGGGAGCTCCTACAATGAGCAGTTCTTC
TRBV15	.	TRBJ1-5	.	CATSRDRTRSNQPQHF	TGTGCCACCAGCAGAGATAGAACACGTAGCAATCAGCCCCAGCATTTT
TRBV3-1	TRBD2	TRBJ2-1	.	CASSQDYGLAGGLGEQFF	TGTGCCAGCAGCCAAGATTACGGGCTAGCGGGAGGACTGGGTGAGCAGTTCTTC
TRBV6-6	TRBD1	TRBJ1-2	few	CASSYTGQERYGYTF	TGTGCCAGCAGTTACACGGGACAGGAGCGTTATGGCTACACCTTC
TRBV11-3	TRBD2	TRBJ2-1	few	CASSLSRGGINEQFF	TGTGCCAGCAGCTTAAGCCGCGGGGGGATCAATGAGCAGTTCTTC
TRBV12-3/TRBV12-4	.	TRBJ1-3	.	CASRVTRTGNTIYF	TGTGCCAGCAGGGTGACGAGAACGGGAAACACCATATATTTT
TRBV6-1	.	TRBJ2-7	.	CASSEQDSYEQYF	TGTGCCAGCAGTGAACAGGACAGCTACGAGCAGTACTTC
TRBV29-1	.	TRBJ2-2	.	CSVEGYANTGELFF	TGCAGCGTTGAGGGATACGCGAACACCGGGGAGCTGTTTTTT
TRBV9	TRBD2	TRBJ2-1	.	CASSVGGRGRDEQFF	TGTGCCAGCAGCGTAGGAGGGCGCGGGAGAGATGAGCAGTTCTTC
TRBV4-1	.	TRBJ2-7	.	CASSHPGRAQREQYF	TGCGCCAGCAGCCACCCAGGGCGGGCCCAAAGGGAGCAGTACTTC
TRBV12-3/TRBV12-4	.	TRBJ1-1	few	CASVVQGPERQAFF	TGTGCCAGCGTTGTGCAGGGGCCCGAACGTCAAGCTTTCTTT
TRBV18	.	TRBJ2-5	many	CASSPSSETQYF	TGTGCCAGCTCACCAAGTTCGGAGACCCAGTACTTC
TRBV5-1	.	TRBJ1-1	.	CASSWDTGVSTEAFF	TGCGCCAGCAGCTGGGATACAGGTGTTTCGACTGAAGCTTTCTTT